This TCR beta chain is from a study of STAT5B mutations in CD4+ large granular lymphocyte leukemia (dated by TCRdb to 2021 to 2024). Broadly, across the study: Among the healthy controls, the CDR3 'QG' motif was associated with a particular HLA allele. TCRbeta repertoires of CD4+ T-cell large granular lymphocyte leukemia patients were compared with those of healthy blood donors. Flow cytometry performed on FACSCanto II or FACSVerse showed that the purified fractions had more than 95% purity among lymphocytes.

The immunoSEQ assay at survey resolution was used to sequence TCRbeta rearrangements from genomic DNA. As for the authors' bioinformatics: A lowest detectable productive clonotype frequency of 2.59 x 10-5 was observed in the TCR sequencing data. Analyses included only productive TCRbeta rearrangements, meaning complete and in-frame sequences. Clonality for each sample was calculated as Simpson clonality in the immunoSEQ Analyzer version 3.0. Based on frequency, clones were grouped as very rare, small, medium, large (1-20%) or hyperexpanded (>20%). Generation probabilities were estimated with OLGA 1.2.3, V-gene circos plots were made with VDJtools, specificities were looked up in VDJdb, and CDR3 motifs were identified with GLIPH. TCRdb obtained this table from immuneACCESS and retained in-frame rearrangements with V and J assigned. These tables miss some clones; where compared with another copy, unresolved V genes account for less than half of the shortfall, and the remainder is unexplained. The D gene and trimming were derived from the DNA, and the V and J assignments and clone size from that table. The sample data list about 35,000 clones, and around 67% of these were observed just once. The ten largest clonotypes hold about 2% of the sample.

The investigation overall reported the following: The data were not HLA-matched, and the higher clonality in CD4+ T-LGLL than in CD8+ T-LGLL could be due to the relatively small sample size. Greater clonality appeared to be present in CD4-sorted patient repertoires than in healthy CD4+ repertoires, and the difference was retained after the putative leukemic clones were removed. Enrichment of TRBV06-family usage was observed among the top patient clones (8/27) relative to healthy controls (2/35). The main leukemic clonotypes were found to be private to each patient, although 25% to 30% of the main leukemic clonotypes were detected at low frequency in the non-leukemic repertoires of other patients.

The healthy control group was made up of 40 or so blood donors, and the Finnish Red Cross blood service supplied their buffy coats. All TCR-sequenced material derived from peripheral blood: patient blood samples and healthy donor buffy coats. Peripheral blood mononuclear cells were isolated by Ficoll-Hypaque gradient centrifugation. For the healthy controls, CD4+ cells were obtained from buffy coats by magnetic purification. The Gentra Puregene Cell and Tissue kit was used to extract genomic DNA, and a Qubit 2.0 fluorometer was used to measure the amount of genomic DNA. Measured from the cysteine to the phenylalanine, the CDR3 is 13 residues long. Kept here is only the CDR3 DNA, which spans 39 bases and is read in frame from base 1. The CDR1 and CDR2 encoded by the germline V gene are SGHTA and FQGTGA. The trim is 2 bases for V and 5 bases for J, with a gap of 9 bases between the germline ends. This clone occurred a few times. Its antigen is currently not known. No much larger clonotype is one base removed from it; base qualities were not supplied.

Here the chain combines TRBV7-3 and TRBJ1-1; the D gene lacks a confident call. What was sequenced was CD4+ T cells from blood buffy coats. This clonotype was obtained from a human donor in good health. CDR3 reads: CASSLGVGTEAFF. The DNA is TGTGCCAGCAGCTTAGGGGTTGGGACTGAAGCTTTCTTT.